The entry below describes one T cell receptor beta chain. Its antigen remains unidentified. This sample was taken from a study of T cells expressing NK-cell markers. Study overall: Each TCR beta repertoire originated in sorted T cells that were CD3+CD56+NKG2C+, CD3+CD56+NKG2C- or CD3+CD56-NKG2C+. Sequenced donors, eight in total, included seven who were HCMV-seropositive and one who was seronegative. Study-wide results and limits: It remained uncertain whether the expanded NKG2C+ T cell clones were specific for HCMV antigens.

The CDR3 is 14 residues long. CDR1 and CDR2 (germline): MDHEN, SYDVKM. Template switching by 5'RACE with UMIs generated the TCR beta cDNA. With the 5' RACE reads reprocessed, TCRdb shows one record per CDR3 protein and no DNA. This sample's clone table lists 400,000 to 500,000 distinct CDR3 sequences. The V call is TRBV28, the J call TRBJ1-2; TCRdb reports TRBD1, a call that lacks DNA to check it against. Sequencing was performed on blood T cells: a sorted CD56 or NKG2C T cell subset, CD4+ or CD8+ T cells, or bulk PBMC T cells (not recorded which). This receptor was identified in a woman aged 18 to 75 in good health. CDR3 region: CASSLPTGAYGYTF.